A selection of T cell receptor beta chains follows, all from one sample in a study of blood T cell repertoires in COVID-19. Clones were sequenced by immunoSEQ multiplex PCR, and TCRdb holds only the in-frame ones, with some missing. Of about 160,000 clones listed, about 90% were seen once; the top ten hold roughly 7%. Sequencing was performed on PBMCs or T cells enriched from blood (not recorded which). These TCRs come from a woman aged 45-65 years who had recovered from COVID-19. CDR3s include the opening cysteine and the closing phenylalanine or tryptophan. D genes are given only for firm matches. Rows may omit the clone size; those that give it use once, few, many or a size class.

j_gene | v_gene | abundance | d_gene | CDR3aa | CDR3nt
TRBJ2-1 | TRBV7-2 | . | . | CASSRGGAGIHNEQFF | TGTGCCAGCAGCAGAGGGGGAGCGGGAATCCACAATGAGCAGTTCTTC
TRBJ2-7 | TRBV28 | . | TRBD2 | CASRDSGRLYEQYF | TGTGCCAGCAGGGATAGCGGGAGGCTCTACGAGCAGTACTTC
TRBJ1-5 | TRBV6-2/TRBV6-3 | . | . | CASSYVPGSGFSNQPQHF | TGTGCCAGCAGTTATGTTCCGGGTTCCGGATTTAGCAATCAGCCCCAGCATTTT
TRBJ2-7 | TRBV6-5 | once | . | CASSTQTGDYYEQYF | TGTGCCAGCAGTACCCAGACAGGGGACTACTACGAGCAGTACTTC
TRBJ2-2 | TRBV19 | once | TRBD1 | CASSIRGGTGAGELFF | TGTGCCAGTAGTATACGGGGCGGGACAGGGGCCGGGGAGCTGTTTTTT
TRBJ1-2 | TRBV5-4 | . | . | CASSLDGERGYTF | TGTGCCAGCAGCTTGGACGGAGAACGCGGCTACACCTTC
TRBJ1-1 | TRBV30 | . | . | CAWSIDRRNTEAFF | TGTGCCTGGAGTATCGACCGGAGGAACACTGAAGCTTTCTTT
TRBJ2-5 | TRBV2 | . | TRBD1 | CASRRTGGGQETQYF | TGTGCCAGCAGGAGGACAGGGGGGGGACAAGAGACCCAGTACTTC
TRBJ2-1 | TRBV30 | . | . | CAWSLTAVEQFF | TGTGCCTGGAGTCTAACAGCGGTTGAGCAGTTCTTC
TRBJ2-7 | TRBV27 | . | TRBD1 | CASSQDRALYEQYF | TGTGCCAGCAGTCAGGACAGGGCGCTCTACGAGCAGTACTTC
TRBJ2-2 | TRBV7-8 | . | TRBD1 | CASSWTGLNGELFF | TGTGCCAGCAGCTGGACAGGGCTAAACGGGGAGCTGTTTTTT